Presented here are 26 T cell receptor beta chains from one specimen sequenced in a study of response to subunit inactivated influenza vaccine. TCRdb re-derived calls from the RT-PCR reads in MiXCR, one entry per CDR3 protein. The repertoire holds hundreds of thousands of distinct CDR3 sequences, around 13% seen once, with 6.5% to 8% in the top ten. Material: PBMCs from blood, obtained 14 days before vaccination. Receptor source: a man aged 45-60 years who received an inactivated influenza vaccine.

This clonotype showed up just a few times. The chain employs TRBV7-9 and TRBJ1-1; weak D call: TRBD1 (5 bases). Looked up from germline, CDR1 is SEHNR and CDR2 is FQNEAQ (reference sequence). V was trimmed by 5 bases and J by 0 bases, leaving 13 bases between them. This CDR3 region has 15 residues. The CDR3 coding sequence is TGTGCCAGCAGCCCACTTGGGGGAATGAACACTGAAGCTTTCTTT. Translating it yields CASSPLGGMNTEAFF.

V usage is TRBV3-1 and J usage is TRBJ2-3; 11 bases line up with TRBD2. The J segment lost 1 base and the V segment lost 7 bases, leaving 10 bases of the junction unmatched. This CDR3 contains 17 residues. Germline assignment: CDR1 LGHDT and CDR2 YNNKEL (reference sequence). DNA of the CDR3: TGTGCCAGCACCCGCGTTAGCGGGAGGGCGGGCACAGATACGCAGTATTTT. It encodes CASTRVSGRAGTDTQYF.

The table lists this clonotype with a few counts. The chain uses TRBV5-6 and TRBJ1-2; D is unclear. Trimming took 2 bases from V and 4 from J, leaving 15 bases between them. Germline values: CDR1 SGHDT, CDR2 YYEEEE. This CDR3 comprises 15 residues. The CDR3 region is CASSFGQAYIYGYTF. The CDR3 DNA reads TGTGCCAGCAGCTTCGGTCAGGCATATATCTATGGCTACACCTTC.

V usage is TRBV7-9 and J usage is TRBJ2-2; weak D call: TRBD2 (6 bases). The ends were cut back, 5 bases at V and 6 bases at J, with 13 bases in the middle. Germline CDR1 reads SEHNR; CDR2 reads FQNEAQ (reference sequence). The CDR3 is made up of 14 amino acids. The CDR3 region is CASSKNSGAGELFF. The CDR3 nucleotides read TGTGCCAGCAGCAAAAATAGCGGAGCCGGGGAGCTGTTTTTT.

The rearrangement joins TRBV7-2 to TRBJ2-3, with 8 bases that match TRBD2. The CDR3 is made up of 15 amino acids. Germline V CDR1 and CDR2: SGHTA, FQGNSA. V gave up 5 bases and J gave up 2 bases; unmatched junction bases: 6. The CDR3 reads CASSGGSGVTDTQYF. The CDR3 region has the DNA TGTGCCAGCAGCGGGGGTAGCGGGGTCACAGATACGCAGTATTTT.

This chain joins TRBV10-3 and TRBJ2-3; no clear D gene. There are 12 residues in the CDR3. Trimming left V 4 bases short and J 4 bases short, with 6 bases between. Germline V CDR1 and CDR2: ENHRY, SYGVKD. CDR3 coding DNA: TGTGCCATCAGTGTCTCATCAGATACGCAGTATTTT. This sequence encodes CAISVSSDTQYF.

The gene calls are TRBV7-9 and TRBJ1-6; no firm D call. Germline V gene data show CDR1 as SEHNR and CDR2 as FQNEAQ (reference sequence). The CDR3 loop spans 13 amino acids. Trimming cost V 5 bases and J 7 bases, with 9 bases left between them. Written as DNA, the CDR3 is TGTGCCAGCAGCGCAGAAGTAAATTCACCCCTCCACTTT. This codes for CASSAEVNSPLHF.

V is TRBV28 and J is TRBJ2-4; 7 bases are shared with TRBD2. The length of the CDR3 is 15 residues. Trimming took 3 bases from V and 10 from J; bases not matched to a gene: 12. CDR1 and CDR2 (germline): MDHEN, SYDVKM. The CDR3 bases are TGTGCCAGCAGTTTTCGTGCGGGAGTCGGGGGTATTCAGTACTTC. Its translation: CASSFRAGVGGIQYF.

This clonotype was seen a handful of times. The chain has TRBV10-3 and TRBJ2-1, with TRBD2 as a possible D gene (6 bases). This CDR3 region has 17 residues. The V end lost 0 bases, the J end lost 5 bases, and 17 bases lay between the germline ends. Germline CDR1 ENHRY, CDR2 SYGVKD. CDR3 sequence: CAISESTGRGVHNEQFF. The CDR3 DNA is TGTGCCATCAGTGAGTCCACCGGGAGAGGTGTCCACAATGAGCAGTTCTTC.

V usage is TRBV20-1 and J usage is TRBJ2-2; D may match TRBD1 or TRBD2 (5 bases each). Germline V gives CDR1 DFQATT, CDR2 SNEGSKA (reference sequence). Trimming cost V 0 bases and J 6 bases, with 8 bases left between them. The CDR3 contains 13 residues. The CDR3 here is CSARDGTAGELFF. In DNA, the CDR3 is TGCAGTGCTAGAGATGGGACGGCCGGGGAGCTGTTTTTT.

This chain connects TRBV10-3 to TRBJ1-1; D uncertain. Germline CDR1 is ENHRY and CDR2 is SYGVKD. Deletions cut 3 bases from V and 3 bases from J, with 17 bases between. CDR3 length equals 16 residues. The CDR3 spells CAISESARAGHTEAFF. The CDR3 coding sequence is TGTGCCATCAGTGAATCAGCGAGGGCAGGTCACACTGAAGCTTTCTTT.

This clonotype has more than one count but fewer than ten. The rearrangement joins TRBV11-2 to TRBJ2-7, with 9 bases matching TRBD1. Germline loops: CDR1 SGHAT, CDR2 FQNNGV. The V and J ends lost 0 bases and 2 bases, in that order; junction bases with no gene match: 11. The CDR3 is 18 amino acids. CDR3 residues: CASSLEGGGQGFAYEQYF. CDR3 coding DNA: TGTGCCAGCAGCTTAGAAGGAGGGGGACAGGGTTTCGCCTACGAGCAGTACTTC.

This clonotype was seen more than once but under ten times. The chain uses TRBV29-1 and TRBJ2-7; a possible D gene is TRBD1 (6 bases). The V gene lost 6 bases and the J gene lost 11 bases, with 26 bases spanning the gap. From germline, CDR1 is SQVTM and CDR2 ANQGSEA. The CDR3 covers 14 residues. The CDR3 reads CSVSPGDNFSVKYF. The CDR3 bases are TGCAGCGTATCCCCCGGGGACAACTTCTCGGTGAAGTACTTC.

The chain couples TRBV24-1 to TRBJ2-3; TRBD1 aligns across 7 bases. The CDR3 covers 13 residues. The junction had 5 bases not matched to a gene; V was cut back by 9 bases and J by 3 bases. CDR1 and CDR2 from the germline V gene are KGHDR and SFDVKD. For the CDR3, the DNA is TGTGCCACCGGGACAGTCGGGACAGATACGCAGTATTTT. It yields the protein CATGTVGTDTQYF.

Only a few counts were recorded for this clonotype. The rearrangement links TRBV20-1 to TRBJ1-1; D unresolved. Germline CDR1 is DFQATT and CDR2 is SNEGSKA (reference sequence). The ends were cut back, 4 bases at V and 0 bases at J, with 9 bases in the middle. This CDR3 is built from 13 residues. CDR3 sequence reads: CSAMDPMNTEAFF. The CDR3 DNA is TGCAGTGCTATGGACCCCATGAACACTGAAGCTTTCTTT.

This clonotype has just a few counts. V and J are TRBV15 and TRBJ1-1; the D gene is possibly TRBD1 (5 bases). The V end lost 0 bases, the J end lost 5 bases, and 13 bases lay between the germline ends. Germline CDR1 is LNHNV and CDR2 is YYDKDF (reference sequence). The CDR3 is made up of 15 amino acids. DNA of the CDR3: TGTGCCACCAGCAGAGATTATGCCAGGGCGACTGAAGCTTTCTTT. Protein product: CATSRDYARATEAFF.

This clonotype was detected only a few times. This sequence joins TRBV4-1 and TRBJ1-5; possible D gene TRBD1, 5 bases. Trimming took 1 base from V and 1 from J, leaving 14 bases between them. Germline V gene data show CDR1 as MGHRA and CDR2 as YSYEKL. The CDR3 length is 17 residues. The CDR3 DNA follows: TGCGCCAGCAGCCAAGGACACCCCGGGGGGAGCAATCAGCCCCAGCATTTT. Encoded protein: CASSQGHPGGSNQPQHF.

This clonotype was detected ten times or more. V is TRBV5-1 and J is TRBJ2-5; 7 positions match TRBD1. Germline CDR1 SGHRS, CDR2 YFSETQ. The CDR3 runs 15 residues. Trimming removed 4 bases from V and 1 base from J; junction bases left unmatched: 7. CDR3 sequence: CASSPGTAFQETQYF. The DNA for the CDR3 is TGCGCCAGCAGCCCCGGGACAGCCTTCCAAGAGACCCAGTACTTC.

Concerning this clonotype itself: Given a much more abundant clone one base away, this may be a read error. The CDR3 coding sequence is TGTGCCAGTGGGTCCGGGACCTATAGCAATCAGCCCCAGCATTTT. It specifies CASGSGTYSNQPQHF. The chain joins TRBV6-1 to TRBJ1-5; the D gene is possibly TRBD1 (5 bases). The germline V gene has CDR1 MNHNS and CDR2 SASEGT. V lost 9 bases, J lost 0 bases, and 15 bases lay in between. The CDR3 is made up of 15 amino acids.

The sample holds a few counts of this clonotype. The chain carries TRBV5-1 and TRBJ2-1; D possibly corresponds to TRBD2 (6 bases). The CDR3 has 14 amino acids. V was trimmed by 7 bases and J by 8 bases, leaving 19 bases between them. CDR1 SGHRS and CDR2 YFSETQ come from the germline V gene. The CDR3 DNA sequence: TGCGCCAGCGGGGGGACCAATAAGGCCCATGAGCAGTTCTTC. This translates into CASGGTNKAHEQFF.

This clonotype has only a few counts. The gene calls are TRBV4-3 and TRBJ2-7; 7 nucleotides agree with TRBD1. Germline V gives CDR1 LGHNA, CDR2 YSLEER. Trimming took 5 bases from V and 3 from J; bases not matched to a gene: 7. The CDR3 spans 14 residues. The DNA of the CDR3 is TGCGCCAGCAGCGAGGACAGGACGTACTACGAGCAGTACTTC. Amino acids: CASSEDRTYYEQYF.

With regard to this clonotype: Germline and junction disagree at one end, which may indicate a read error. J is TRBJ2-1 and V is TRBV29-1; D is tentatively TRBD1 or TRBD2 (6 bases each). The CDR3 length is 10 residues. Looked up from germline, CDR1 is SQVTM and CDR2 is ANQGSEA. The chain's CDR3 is CSVDIGGPLF. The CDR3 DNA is TGCAGCGTTGATATCGGGGGCCCCCTCTTC.

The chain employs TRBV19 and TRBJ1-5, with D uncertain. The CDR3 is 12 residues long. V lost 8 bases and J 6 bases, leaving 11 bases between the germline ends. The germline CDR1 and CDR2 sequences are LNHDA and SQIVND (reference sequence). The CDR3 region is CASGPMVQPQHF. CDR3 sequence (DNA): TGTGCCAGTGGCCCGATGGTTCAGCCCCAGCATTTT.

This chain's CDR3 is CASSPGTGVSNYGYTF. The CDR3 DNA follows: TGTGCCAGCTCACCCGGGACAGGGGTATCTAACTATGGCTACACCTTC. V and J are TRBV18 and TRBJ1-2, with 10 bases that match TRBD1. Germline CDR1 and CDR2: KGHSH and LQKENI. V trimming: 3 bases; J trimming: 0 bases; junction bases outside the gene matches: 4. The length of the CDR3 is 16 residues.

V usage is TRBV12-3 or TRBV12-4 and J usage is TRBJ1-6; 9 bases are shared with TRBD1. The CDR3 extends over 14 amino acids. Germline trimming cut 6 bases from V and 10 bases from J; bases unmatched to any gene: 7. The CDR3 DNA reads TGTGCCAGCAGCCTAACAGGGGGCGGCTCACCCCTCCACTTT. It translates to CASSLTGGGSPLHF.

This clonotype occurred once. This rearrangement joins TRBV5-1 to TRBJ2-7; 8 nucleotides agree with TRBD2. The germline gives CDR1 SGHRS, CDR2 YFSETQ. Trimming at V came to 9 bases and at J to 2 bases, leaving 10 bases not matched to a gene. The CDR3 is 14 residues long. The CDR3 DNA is TGCGCCACCCGACCGGGAGGGCCTACCTACGAGCAGTACTTC. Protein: CATRPGGPTYEQYF.